This entry features one T cell receptor beta chain sequence. The germline gives CDR1 SGHNT, CDR2 YYREEE (reference sequence). V was trimmed by 0 bases and J by 0 bases, leaving 10 bases between them. CDR3 size: 16 residues. This sample was included in a study of blood T cell repertoires in COVID-19. Libraries were prepared by immunoSEQ multiplex PCR; TCRdb keeps only in-frame clonotypes and omits some of them. The sample gives approximately 93,000 clones, over 80% of which show up once; around 1.1% is in the top ten. The sequence was collected from a human donor in a cohort sampled during active COVID-19. The chain links TRBV5-4 to TRBJ1-3; D unclear. Sequenced input: peripheral blood. This CDR3 reads CASSLGGGSSGNTIYF. CDR3 nucleotides: TGTGCCAGCAGCTTGGGTGGCGGGAGCTCTGGAAACACCATATATTTT.